This T cell receptor beta chain is drawn from a study of shared clonotypes between healthy human individuals. This clone was seen more than once but under ten times. The antigen remains undetermined. Produced via immunoSEQ multiplex PCR; TCRdb's table is partial and in-frame only. The sample records fewer than 1.4 million clones, approximately 80% being singletons. Donors had no recently reported acute infections or vaccinations and were HIV-negative. Trimming left V 3 bases short and J 3 bases short, with 10 bases between. CDR3 length: 13 residues. Germline V gives CDR1 SGDLS, CDR2 YYNGEE. Findings and limits, study-wide: Clonotypes that were shared across a few donors made up about 5.1% of naive CD4 clonotypes. Sampling involved blood alone; tissue repertoires likely differ.

The origin of this receptor is a man in his late teens or twenties in good health. Some clones in this sample may be carry-over from other donors' samples. The chain joins TRBV9 to TRBJ2-7; D is unclear. What was sequenced was memory CD4+ T cells from PBMCs. The subset denotes: CD45RA-negative fraction. The CDR3 region has the DNA TGTGCCAGCAGCGCCAGTCCCAACTACGAGCAGTACTTC. Its translation is CASSASPNYEQYF.